The present entry profiles one T cell receptor (beta chain) with its context. These data originate in a study of blood T cell repertoires in COVID-19. The ends were cut back, 8 bases at V and 7 bases at J, with 9 bases in the middle. Germline assignment: CDR1 SNHLY and CDR2 FYNNEI. The CDR3 loop spans 12 amino acids. Some clones are missing from TCRdb's copy, which holds only in-frame ones; the method was immunoSEQ multiplex PCR. Counted here are hundreds of thousands of clones, 88% occurring once; the ten biggest clones make up around 2%. The study recruited people aged about 18 to 89 years across approximately 24 US areas.

The source is a woman aged 60-75 years in a cohort exposed to, infected with or recovered from COVID-19 (not recorded which). Sequencing input: PBMCs or T cells enriched from blood (not recorded which). The chain links TRBV2 to TRBJ1-6; maybe TRBD1 (5 bases). The CDR3 sequence: CASGRVNSPLHF. The CDR3 nucleotides are TGTGCCAGCGGCAGGGTGAATTCACCCCTCCACTTT.